A selection of T cell receptor beta chains follows, all from one sample in a study of Ad26.COV2.S vaccination and SARS-CoV-2 variants. Repertoires were generated with immunoSEQ multiplex PCR, while TCRdb's copy carries only in-frame clones and drops some. This table holds approximately 300,000 clones, just under 85% found once. The specimen was peripheral blood, collected in a trial of Ad26.COV2.S vaccine versus placebo. The receptors shown here come from a person aged 18 to 65 who received the Ad26.COV2.S COVID-19 vaccine or a placebo. Both conserved end residues are part of each CDR3. Fields, in order: clone size, V gene, D gene, J gene, CDR3 length, CDR3 DNA, CDR3 protein. A D gene is named only where the DNA matches it firmly. Not all rows give a size; the values are once, few, many and, for expanded clones, a class.

>NA|TRBV7-8|NA|TRBJ1-2|13
TGTGCCAGCAGCCCGAGGGGAGGGGATGGCTACACCTTC
CASSPRGGDGYTF
>NA|TRBV2|TRBD2|TRBJ2-1|14
TGTGCCAGCAGTCTTAGGACTAGCGGGGGAGAGCAGTTCTTC
CASSLRTSGGEQFF
>NA|TRBV4-1|NA|TRBJ2-3|15
TGCGCCAGCGCTAGGAGCGGTCTAGACGGAGATACGCAGTATTTT
CASARSGLDGDTQYF
>NA|TRBV12-5|NA|TRBJ1-5|14
TGTGCTAGTGCCCTAGGGGATAGCAATCAGCCCCAGCATTTT
CASALGDSNQPQHF
>NA|TRBV6-4|TRBD1|TRBJ1-5|13
TGTGCCAGCAGTCCGGACAGGGACCAGCCCCAGCATTTT
CASSPDRDQPQHF
>NA|TRBV5-1|TRBD1|TRBJ2-1|15
TGCGCCAGCAGCTCACTGACAGGGGTGGGCAATGAGCAGTTCTTC
CASSSLTGVGNEQFF
>NA|TRBV4-2|TRBD1|TRBJ1-2|18
TGTGCCAGCAGCCATGGTAAGGACAGGGGGCGATGGGACTATGGCTACACCTTC
CASSHGKDRGRWDYGYTF
>NA|TRBV9|NA|TRBJ1-2|12
TGTGCCAGCAGCGTAGAGGGTTATGGCTACACCTTC
CASSVEGYGYTF
>NA|TRBV2|NA|TRBJ1-1|12
TGTGCCAGCAGCGACGGACAATCTGAAGCTTTCTTT
CASSDGQSEAFF
>NA|TRBV27|NA|TRBJ2-3|13
TGTGCCAGCAGACAGACAGGTACAGATACGCAGTATTTT
CASRQTGTDTQYF
>few|TRBV3-1/TRBV3-2|TRBD1|TRBJ2-2|16
TGTGCCAGCAGCCAGGACAGGGGGTCGAACACCGGGGAGCTGTTTTTT
CASSQDRGSNTGELFF
>NA|TRBV7-3|NA|TRBJ2-7|15
TGTGCCAGCAGCCCATCCGGGACGGGATCCTACGAGCAGTACTTC
CASSPSGTGSYEQYF
>NA|TRBV28|NA|TRBJ1-3|16
TGTGCCAGCACCCAACGGGTCGGGGGCTCTGGAAACACCATATATTTT
CASTQRVGGSGNTIYF
>NA|TRBV5-1|NA|TRBJ1-3|14
TGCGCCAGCAGCCCAAGGGGGTATGGAAACACCATATATTTT
CASSPRGYGNTIYF
>NA|TRBV7-3|TRBD1|TRBJ2-7|17
TGTGCCAGCAGCATCCGGGACAGATTGAGAAAGGCCTACGAGCAGTACTTC
CASSIRDRLRKAYEQYF
>NA|TRBV6-1|NA|TRBJ1-2|14
TGTGCCAGCAGTGAATTCAGGACAAACTATGGCTACACCTTC
CASSEFRTNYGYTF
>NA|TRBV4-2|TRBD1|TRBJ2-5|15
TGTGCCAGCAGCCCCTATACAGGGGGCTCAGAGACCCAGTACTTC
CASSPYTGGSETQYF